The T cell receptor (beta chain) under discussion was sequenced for a study of blood T cell repertoires in COVID-19 (dated by TCRdb to 2020 to 2022). For the wider study: Samples covering the acute and convalescent phases of COVID-19 were provided by collaborators in the United States, Italy and Spain. The material from the prospective study consisted of cDNA or gDNA derived from T cells, B-cell-depleted T cells, or PBMCs. The dataset comprised deeply sampled blood TCRbeta repertoires from subjects exposed to, actively infected with, or recovered from COVID-19. The repertoires were released in a freely available public database intended as a resource for research on the immune response to SARS-CoV-2. Samples came from the ongoing ImmuneRACE study (first 160 participants) plus 1,254 subjects from 6 global collaborators. Sample metadata almost always included a de-identified subject ID, COVID-19 status, age in years and sex. Where HLA class I and class II types were available, the types were taken from metadata supplied by the sample provider, not from assay-based typing.

The investigation overall reported the following: The quantity of clinical and demographic metadata differed by source and by participant and was supplied without curation.

The immunoSEQ Assay, a bias-controlled multiplex PCR, was used to amplify TCRbeta CDR3 regions from genomic DNA. For the original study's pipeline: Nucleated cell counts per sample were estimated from amplification of reference gene primers within the assay. To quantify the absolute abundance of each unique TCRbeta CDR3 rearrangement, sequence reads were collapsed and filtered. For each sample, productive Simpson clonality was calculated as the square root of Simpson's diversity index over productive rearrangements. Here the immuneACCESS table is served through TCRdb, limited to in-frame sequences with V and J called. Missing clones are a known gap in these copies; in checked studies unresolved V genes cover under half, and the rest lacks a known reason. D and trimming come from the DNA, and the V and J calls and clone size come from that table. The sample profile shows 300,000 to 450,000 clones; about 89% of them were found once. The top ten hold 2.3% of the sample.

CDR1 and CDR2 are drawn from the germline V gene: SGHAT, FQNNGV. V is cut by 2 bases and J by 4 bases, and the space between the germline ends is 10 bases. From cysteine to phenylalanine, the CDR3 is 14 amino acids long. Only the CDR3 DNA is retained, 42 bases long and in frame from the first base. Regarding this clone: The target of this receptor is not known. Within one base of it there is no much larger clone, and no base qualities were kept.

One collaborating source in Seattle enrolled patients while the patients were actively infected and followed the patients over time throughout the course of disease. Each collaborating institution followed its own protocols to collect whole blood in K2EDTA tubes. For TCRbeta analysis, collaborator samples were shipped as frozen whole blood, as isolated PBMCs, or as DNA extracted from either sample type. The sequence was obtained from a woman aged 55-70 years with COVID-19, enrolled during active disease. Sequenced input: peripheral blood. The sequence joins TRBV11-2 to TRBJ2-3; D gene: possibly TRBD2, on 5 matching bases. The CDR3 has the sequence CASSLQLGSDTQYF. The sequence in DNA is TGTGCCAGCAGCTTACAACTAGGGTCAGATACGCAGTATTTT.